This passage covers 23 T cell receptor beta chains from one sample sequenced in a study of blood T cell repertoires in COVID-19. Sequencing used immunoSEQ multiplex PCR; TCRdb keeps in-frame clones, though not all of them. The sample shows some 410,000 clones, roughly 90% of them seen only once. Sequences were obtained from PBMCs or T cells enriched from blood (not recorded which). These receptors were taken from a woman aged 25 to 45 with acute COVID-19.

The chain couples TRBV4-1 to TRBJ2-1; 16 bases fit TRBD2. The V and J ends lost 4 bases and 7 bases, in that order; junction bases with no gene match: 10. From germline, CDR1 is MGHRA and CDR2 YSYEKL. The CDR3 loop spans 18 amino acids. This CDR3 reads CASSRTGTSGGGLNEQFF. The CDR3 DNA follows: TGCGCCAGCAGCCGGACCGGGACTAGCGGGGGGGGCTTGAATGAGCAGTTCTTC.

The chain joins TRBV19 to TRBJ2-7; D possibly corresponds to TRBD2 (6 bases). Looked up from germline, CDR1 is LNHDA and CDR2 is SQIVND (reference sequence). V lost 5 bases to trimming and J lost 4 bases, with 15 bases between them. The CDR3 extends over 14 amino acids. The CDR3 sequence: CASSVGGFEYEQYF. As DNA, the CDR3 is TGTGCCAGTAGTGTAGGAGGGTTCGAGTACGAGCAGTACTTC.

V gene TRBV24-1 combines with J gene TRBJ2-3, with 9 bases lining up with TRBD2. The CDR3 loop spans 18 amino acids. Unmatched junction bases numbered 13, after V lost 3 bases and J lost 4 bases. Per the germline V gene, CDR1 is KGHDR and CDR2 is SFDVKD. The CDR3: CATSDPVAGGAPADTQYF. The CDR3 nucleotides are TGTGCCACCAGTGATCCCGTCGCGGGGGGGGCCCCCGCAGATACGCAGTATTTT.

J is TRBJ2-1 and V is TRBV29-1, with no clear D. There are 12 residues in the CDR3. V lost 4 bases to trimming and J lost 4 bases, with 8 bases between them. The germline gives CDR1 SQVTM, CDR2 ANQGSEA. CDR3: CSVVGSYNEQFF. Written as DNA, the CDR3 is TGCAGCGTTGTTGGCAGTTACAATGAGCAGTTCTTC.

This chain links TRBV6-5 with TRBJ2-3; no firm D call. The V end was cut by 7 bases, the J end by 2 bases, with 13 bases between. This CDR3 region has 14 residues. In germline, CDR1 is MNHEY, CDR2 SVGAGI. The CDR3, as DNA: TGTGCCAGCAACTCCGGTTCGTTCACAGATACGCAGTATTTT. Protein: CASNSGSFTDTQYF.

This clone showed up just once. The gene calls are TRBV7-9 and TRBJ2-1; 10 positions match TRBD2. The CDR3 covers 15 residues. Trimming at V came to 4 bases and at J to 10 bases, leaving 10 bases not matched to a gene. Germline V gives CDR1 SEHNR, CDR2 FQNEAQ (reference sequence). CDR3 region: CASSSGLAPSGEQFF. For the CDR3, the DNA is TGTGCCAGCAGCTCGGGACTAGCGCCTTCTGGGGAGCAGTTCTTC.

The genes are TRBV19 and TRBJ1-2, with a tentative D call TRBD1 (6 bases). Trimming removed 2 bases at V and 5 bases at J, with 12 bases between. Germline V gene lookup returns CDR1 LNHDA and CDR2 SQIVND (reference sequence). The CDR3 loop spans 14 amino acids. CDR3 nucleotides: TGTGCCAGTAGTATACAGGGGTTAGGGTATGGCTACACCTTC. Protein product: CASSIQGLGYGYTF.

The CDR3 DNA is TGTGCCACAGGGAAGGGGTCGAACACTGAAGCTTTCTTT. This sequence encodes CATGKGSNTEAFF. This chain uses TRBV24-1 with TRBJ1-1; D is perhaps TRBD1 (5 bases). This CDR3 region has 13 residues. V was pared by 10 bases and J by 1 base, with 12 bases between. The germline gives CDR1 KGHDR, CDR2 SFDVKD.

The CDR3 loop reads CASRAVRPPGNTIYF. CDR3 bases: TGTGCCAGCAGAGCGGTCCGACCGCCTGGAAACACCATATATTTT. The J gene is TRBJ1-3, the V gene TRBV5-6; D remains unclear. Germline V gives CDR1 SGHDT, CDR2 YYEEEE. V was cut by 5 bases and J by 2 bases, with 14 bases left in between. CDR3 length: 15 residues. Full variable domain (missing parts from reference TRBV5-6 and TRBJ1-3): DAGVTQSPTHLIKTRGQQVTLRCSPKSGHDTVSWYQQALGQGPQFIFQYYEEEERQRGNFPDRFSGHQFPNYSSELNVNALLLGDSALYLCASRAVRPPGNTIYFGEGSWLTVV.

CDR3 sequence reads: CATSDPRTGTDTQYF. As DNA, the CDR3 is TGTGCCACCAGTGATCCCCGGACAGGGACAGATACGCAGTATTTT. The chain joins TRBV24-1 to TRBJ2-3; 8 bases match TRBD1. The V gene's germline CDR1 is KGHDR and CDR2 SFDVKD. Losses at the gene ends were 3 bases for V and 3 bases for J; bases not matched to a gene: 4. The CDR3 totals 15 residues.

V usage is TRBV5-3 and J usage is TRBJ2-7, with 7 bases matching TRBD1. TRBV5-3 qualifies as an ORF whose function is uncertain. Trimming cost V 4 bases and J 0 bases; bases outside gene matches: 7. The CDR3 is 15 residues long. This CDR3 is CARSHRGPSSYEQYF. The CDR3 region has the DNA TGTGCCAGAAGCCACAGGGGCCCGAGCTCCTACGAGCAGTACTTC.

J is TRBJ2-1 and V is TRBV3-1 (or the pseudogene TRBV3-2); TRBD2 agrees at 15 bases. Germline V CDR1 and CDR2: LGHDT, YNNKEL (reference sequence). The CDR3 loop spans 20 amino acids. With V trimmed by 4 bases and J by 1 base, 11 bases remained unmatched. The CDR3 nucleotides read TGTGCCAGCAGCCTAAAATGGACTAGCGGGGGGGTCGCTTCCTACAATGAGCAGTTCTTC. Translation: CASSLKWTSGGVASYNEQFF.

The CDR3 nucleotides read TGCGCCAGCAGCACACTACAGGGGGCGATAAATTCACCCCTCCACTTT. This translates into CASSTLQGAINSPLHF. This chain links TRBV5-1 with TRBJ1-6; 9 positions match TRBD1. J lost 7 bases, V lost 4 bases, and 9 bases had no gene match. There are 16 residues in the CDR3. Germline CDR1 is SGHRS and CDR2 is YFSETQ.

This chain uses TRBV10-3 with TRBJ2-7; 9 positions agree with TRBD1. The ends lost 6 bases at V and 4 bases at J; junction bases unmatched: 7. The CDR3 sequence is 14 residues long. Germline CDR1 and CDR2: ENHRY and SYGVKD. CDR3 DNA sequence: TGTGCCATCAGCCGGGGGACAGGGATTTACGAGCAGTACTTC. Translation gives CAISRGTGIYEQYF.

DNA of the CDR3: TGTGCCAGCAGTACGGACAGCAATGAGCAGTTCTTC. Translated, it gives CASSTDSNEQFF. The V call is TRBV6-6, the J call TRBJ2-1; the D gene is possibly TRBD1 (6 bases). Germline assignment: CDR1 MNHNY and CDR2 SVGAGI (reference sequence). The CDR3 spans 12 residues. V gave up 5 bases and J gave up 6 bases, with 8 bases separating them.

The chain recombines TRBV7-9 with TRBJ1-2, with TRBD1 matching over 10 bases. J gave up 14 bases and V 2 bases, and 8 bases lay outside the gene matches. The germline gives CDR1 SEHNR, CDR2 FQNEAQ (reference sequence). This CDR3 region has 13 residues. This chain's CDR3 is CASSLSDRGERTF. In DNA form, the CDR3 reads TGTGCCAGCAGCTTATCGGACAGGGGGGAGCGAACCTTC.

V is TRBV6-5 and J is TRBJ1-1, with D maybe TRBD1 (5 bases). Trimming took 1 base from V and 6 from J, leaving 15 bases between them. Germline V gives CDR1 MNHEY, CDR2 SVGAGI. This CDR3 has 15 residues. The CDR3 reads CASSYLTGLGAEAFF. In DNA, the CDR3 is TGTGCCAGCAGTTACTTAACTGGGCTAGGGGCTGAAGCTTTCTTT.

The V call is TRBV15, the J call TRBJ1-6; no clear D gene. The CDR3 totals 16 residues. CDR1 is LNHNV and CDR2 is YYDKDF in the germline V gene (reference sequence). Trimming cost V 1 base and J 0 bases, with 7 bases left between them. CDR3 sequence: CATSRGASSYNSPLHF. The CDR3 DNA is TGTGCCACCAGCAGAGGAGCGAGCTCCTATAATTCACCCCTCCACTTT. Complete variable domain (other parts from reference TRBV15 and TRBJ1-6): DAMVIQNPRYQVTQFGKPVTLSCSQTLNHNVMYWYQQKSSQAPKLLFHYYDKDFNNEADTPDNFQSRRPNTSFCFLDIRSPGLGDTAMYLCATSRGASSYNSPLHFGNGTRLTVT.

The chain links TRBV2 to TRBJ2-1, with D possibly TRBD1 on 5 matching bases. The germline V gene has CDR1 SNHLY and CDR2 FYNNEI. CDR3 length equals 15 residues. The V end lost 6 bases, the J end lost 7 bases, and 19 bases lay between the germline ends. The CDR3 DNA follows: TGTGCCAGCAGCCCCACCTACATGACAGAAAATGAGCAGTTCTTC. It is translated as CASSPTYMTENEQFF.

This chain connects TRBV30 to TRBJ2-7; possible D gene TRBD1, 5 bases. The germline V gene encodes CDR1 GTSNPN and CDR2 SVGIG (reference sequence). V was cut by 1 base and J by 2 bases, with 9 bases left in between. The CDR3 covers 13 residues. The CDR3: CAWSEGSTYEQYF. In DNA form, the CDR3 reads TGTGCCTGGAGTGAGGGGTCCACCTACGAGCAGTACTTC.

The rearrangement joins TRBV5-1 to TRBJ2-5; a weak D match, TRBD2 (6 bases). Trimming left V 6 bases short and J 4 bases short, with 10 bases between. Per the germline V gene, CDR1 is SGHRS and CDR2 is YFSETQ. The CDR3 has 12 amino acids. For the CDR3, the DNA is TGCGCCAGCAACGGGGGAGGAGAGACCCAGTACTTC. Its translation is CASNGGGETQYF.

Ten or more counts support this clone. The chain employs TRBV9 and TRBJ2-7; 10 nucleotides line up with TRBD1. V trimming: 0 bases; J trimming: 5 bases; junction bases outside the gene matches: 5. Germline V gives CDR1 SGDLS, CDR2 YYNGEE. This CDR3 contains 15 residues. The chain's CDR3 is CASSVGGQGNHEQYF. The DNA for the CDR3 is TGTGCCAGCAGCGTAGGGGGACAGGGGAACCACGAGCAGTACTTC. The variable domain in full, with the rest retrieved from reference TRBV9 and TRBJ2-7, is DSGVTQTPKHLITATGQRVTLRCSPRSGDLSVYWYQQSLDQGLQFLIQYYNGEERAKGNILERFSAQQFPDLHSELNLSSLELGDSALYFCASSVGGQGNHEQYFGPGTRLTVT.

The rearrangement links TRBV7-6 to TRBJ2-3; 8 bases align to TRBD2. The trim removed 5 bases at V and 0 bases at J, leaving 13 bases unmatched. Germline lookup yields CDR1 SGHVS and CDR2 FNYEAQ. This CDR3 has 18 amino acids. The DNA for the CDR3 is TGTGCCAGCAGCCGTAAGACTAGCGCTTATATGAGCACAGATACGCAGTATTTT. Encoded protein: CASSRKTSAYMSTDTQYF. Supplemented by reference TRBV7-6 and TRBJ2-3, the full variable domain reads GAGVSQSPRYKVTKRGQDVALRCDPISGHVSLYWYRQALGQGPEFLTYFNYEAQQDKSGLPNDRFSAERPEGSISTLTIQRTEQRDSAMYRCASSRKTSAYMSTDTQYFGPGTRLTVL.